These 31 T cell receptor beta chains share one sample of origin, sequenced in a study of cytomegalovirus exposure and HLA in healthy donors. PCR primers comprised 60 Vbeta and 13 Jbeta primers. TCRdb's table, derived via immunoSEQ multiplex PCR, lists solely in-frame clones and lacks some. The repertoire holds some 200,000 clones, with around four fifths as singletons. Sequenced: PBMCs. All receptors come from a woman in her 40s in good health and CMV-seronegative.

The DNA for the CDR3 is TGTGCCAGCTCAAGGGGGTTCAAAAACATTCAGTACTTC. Its protein product is CASSRGFKNIQYF. The chain joins TRBV19 to TRBJ2-4, with D maybe TRBD1 (6 bases). Germline CDR1 and CDR2: LNHDA and SQIVND (reference sequence). The V gene lost 9 bases and the J gene lost 3 bases, with 12 bases spanning the gap. The CDR3 length is 13 residues.

J is TRBJ2-2 and V is TRBV11-2; D perhaps matches TRBD1 (6 bases). This CDR3 is 16 amino acids long. The germline gives CDR1 SGHAT, CDR2 FQNNGV. The germline V and J ends were trimmed by 4 bases and 0 bases, with 12 bases remaining between them. The CDR3 here is CASSSGGGANTGELFF. In nucleotides, the CDR3 is TGTGCCAGCAGCTCAGGTGGGGGCGCGAACACCGGGGAGCTGTTTTTT.

This clone was observed a few times. The CDR3 loop is CASSLGGGTETQYF. The CDR3 bases are TGTGCCAGCAGCTTAGGTGGGGGCACGGAGACCCAGTACTTC. The V call is TRBV11-2, the J call TRBJ2-5; D perhaps matches TRBD1 (6 bases). The CDR3 runs 14 residues. Trimming cost V 1 base and J 5 bases, with 11 bases left between them. In germline, CDR1 is SGHAT, CDR2 FQNNGV.

This clone was found once. The CDR3 sequence is CASREGALPYNEQFF. Written as DNA, the CDR3 is TGTGCCAGCAGGGAGGGGGCTTTACCTTACAATGAGCAGTTCTTC. V and J are TRBV6-4 and TRBJ2-1; maybe TRBD1 (7 bases). Germline CDR1 MRHNA, CDR2 SNTAGT. V was clipped by 6 bases and J by 4 bases, with 16 bases between them. The CDR3 loop spans 15 amino acids.

The genes are TRBV18 and TRBJ2-7; 10 nucleotides line up with TRBD1. Germline CDR1 reads KGHSH; CDR2 reads LQKENI. V was clipped by 1 base and J by 6 bases; unmatched bases: 18. The CDR3 has 19 residues. The CDR3: CASSPLPATGGSPNGEQYF. The CDR3 DNA follows: TGTGCCAGCTCACCACTCCCCGCGACAGGGGGCTCCCCTAATGGCGAGCAGTACTTC.

This chain connects TRBV19 to TRBJ1-1, with a tentative D call TRBD1 (5 bases). The CDR3 is made up of 14 amino acids. The V end lost 5 bases, the J end lost 1 base, and 11 bases lay between the germline ends. Germline V gives CDR1 LNHDA, CDR2 SQIVND (reference sequence). Here the CDR3 reads CASSSRQPNTEAFF. In DNA, the CDR3 is TGTGCCAGTAGTTCCCGACAGCCGAACACTGAAGCTTTCTTT. Complete variable domain (other parts from reference TRBV19 and TRBJ1-1): DGGITQSPKYLFRKEGQNVTLSCEQNLNHDAMYWYRQDPGQGLRLIYYSQIVNDFQKGDIAEGYSVSREKKESFPLTVTSAQKNPTAFYLCASSSRQPNTEAFFGQGTRLTVV.

The chain uses TRBV6-5 and TRBJ1-1; TRBD1 agrees at 9 bases. Germline CDR1 MNHEY, CDR2 SVGAGI. The CDR3 is 13 residues long. After removal of 5 bases from V and 3 bases from J, the junction contained 1 base not matched to a gene. The CDR3 protein is CASSTGGYTEAFF. Written as DNA, the CDR3 is TGTGCCAGCAGTACAGGGGGCTACACTGAAGCTTTCTTT.

J is TRBJ2-1 and V is TRBV9, with D possibly TRBD2 on 5 matching bases. The CDR3 length is 15 residues. V was pared by 2 bases and J by 5 bases, with 14 bases between. The germline CDR1 and CDR2 sequences are SGDLS and YYNGEE. CDR3 sequence: CASSVRGSLDNEQFF. CDR3 DNA sequence: TGTGCCAGCAGCGTCAGAGGGAGCCTCGACAATGAGCAGTTCTTC. The variable domain in full, completed from reference TRBV9 and TRBJ2-1, reads DSGVTQTPKHLITATGQRVTLRCSPRSGDLSVYWYQQSLDQGLQFLIQYYNGEERAKGNILERFSAQQFPDLHSELNLSSLELGDSALYFCASSVRGSLDNEQFFGPGTRLTVL.

The V and J genes are TRBV2 and TRBJ2-5; the match to TRBD2 covers 7 bases. Looked up from germline, CDR1 is SNHLY and CDR2 is FYNNEI. Trimming removed 11 bases from V and 3 bases from J; junction bases left unmatched: 15. This CDR3 contains 15 residues. The CDR3 is CAPTLSTSAEETQYF. As DNA, the CDR3 is TGTGCCCCGACCTTGTCTACTAGCGCCGAAGAGACCCAGTACTTC.

The chain employs TRBV7-2 and TRBJ2-3, with TRBD2 as a possible D gene (5 bases). The V end was cut by 2 bases, the J end by 4 bases, with 10 bases between. This CDR3 has 14 amino acids. Germline V gives CDR1 SGHTA, CDR2 FQGNSA. CDR3 nucleotides: TGTGCCAGCAGCTTACGGGGTCGCCCAGATACGCAGTATTTT. Translating gives CASSLRGRPDTQYF.

The V and J genes are TRBV30 and TRBJ2-5; TRBD2 matches 10 bases. The CDR3 consists of 15 residues. In germline, CDR1 is GTSNPN, CDR2 SVGIG (reference sequence). J gave up 5 bases and V 2 bases, and 8 bases lay outside the gene matches. The CDR3 DNA follows: TGTGCCTGGAGTACTCCTAGCGGGGGAGGCGAGACCCAGTACTTC. Protein sequence: CAWSTPSGGGETQYF.

The rearrangement joins TRBV4-2 to TRBJ2-5; 7 nucleotides line up with TRBD2. The V segment lost 0 bases and the J segment 5 bases; nucleotides outside the gene matches: 6. CDR1 LGHNA and CDR2 YNFKEQ come from the germline V gene. This CDR3 comprises 15 residues. DNA for the CDR3: TGTGCCAGCAGCCAAGAGGAGCGGGACGTTGAGACCCAGTACTTC. This gives the protein CASSQEERDVETQYF.

The chain combines TRBV5-4 with TRBJ2-7; perhaps TRBD2 as D (7 bases). Germline V gene data show CDR1 as SGHNT and CDR2 as YYREEE (reference sequence). Trimming left V 2 bases short and J 3 bases short, with 12 bases between. The CDR3 totals 14 residues. CDR3 residues: CASSLRGGGYEQYF. CDR3 bases: TGTGCCAGCAGCTTAAGGGGAGGGGGCTACGAGCAGTACTTC.

This clone was observed once. The CDR3 is CASSSTGTSGVETQYF. CDR3 sequence (DNA): TGTGCCAGCAGTAGCACCGGGACTAGCGGGGTGGAGACCCAGTACTTC. This chain joins TRBV27 and TRBJ2-5; 13 positions match TRBD2. The CDR3 spans 16 residues. J lost 5 bases, V lost 5 bases, and 8 bases had no gene match. Per germline, CDR1 MNHEY and CDR2 SMNVEV (reference sequence).

The chain has TRBV2 and TRBJ1-5, with 12 bases matching TRBD1. The V and J ends lost 5 bases and 7 bases, in that order; junction bases with no gene match: 6. CDR3 length equals 15 residues. Germline CDR1 is SNHLY and CDR2 is FYNNEI. This CDR3 is CASSWDRGQGQPQHF. DNA for the CDR3: TGTGCCAGCAGTTGGGACAGGGGGCAAGGACAGCCCCAGCATTTT.

This clone was seen only once. This chain uses TRBV15 with TRBJ2-3; D uncertain. The germline V and J ends were trimmed by 1 base and 2 bases, with 10 bases remaining between them. This CDR3 has 15 amino acids. CDR1 LNHNV and CDR2 YYDKDF come from the germline V gene (reference sequence). This chain's CDR3 is CATSRVTTHTDTQYF. CDR3 DNA sequence: TGTGCCACCAGCAGAGTCACTACCCACACAGATACGCAGTATTTT.

The chain has TRBV4-1 and TRBJ1-5, with D perhaps TRBD1 (5 bases). The germline gives CDR1 MGHRA, CDR2 YSYEKL. This CDR3 has 15 amino acids. Trimming took off 0 bases at V and 5 bases at J, with 11 bases between the two ends. This CDR3 is CASSQDLDSHQPQHF. CDR3 sequence (DNA): TGCGCCAGCAGCCAAGATCTAGACAGCCATCAGCCCCAGCATTTT.

The rearrangement links TRBV10-1 to TRBJ1-1, with D possibly TRBD1 on 6 matching bases. The germline CDR1 and CDR2 sequences are WNHNN and SYGVQD (reference sequence). The CDR3 consists of 15 residues. V lost 5 bases, J lost 3 bases, and 16 bases lay in between. The CDR3 sequence is CASSRRGQGDTEAFF. The CDR3 DNA follows: TGCGCCAGCAGTAGACGGGGACAAGGAGACACTGAAGCTTTCTTT.

V is TRBV4-2 and J is TRBJ1-2; no firm D call. Germline values: CDR1 LGHNA, CDR2 YNFKEQ. V lost 0 bases to trimming and J lost 5 bases, with 10 bases between them. The CDR3 contains 14 residues. The CDR3 reads CASSQEDTPYGYTF. The CDR3 nucleotides read TGTGCCAGCAGCCAAGAAGACACTCCGTATGGCTACACCTTC.

The chain joins TRBV27 to TRBJ2-7, with D possibly TRBD2 on 5 matching bases. Trimming left V 5 bases short and J 1 base short, with 12 bases between. CDR1 MNHEY and CDR2 SMNVEV come from the germline V gene (reference sequence). The CDR3 covers 14 residues. The CDR3 nucleotides are TGTGCCAGCAGTCCCGCGGGTCTGTCCTACGAGCAGTACTTC. This encodes CASSPAGLSYEQYF.

The chain couples TRBV10-1 to TRBJ2-5, with D tentatively TRBD1 (5 bases). CDR3 length equals 19 residues. Germline lookup yields CDR1 WNHNN and CDR2 SYGVQD (reference sequence). With 6 bases removed from V and 4 bases from J, the gap between germline ends came to 30 bases. The CDR3 loop reads CASSPVLWTPLLWGETQYF. CDR3 nucleotides: TGCGCCAGCAGCCCCGTTCTTTGGACACCACTCCTCTGGGGAGAGACCCAGTACTTC.

The chain carries TRBV7-8 and TRBJ2-7; D is ambiguous. The ends were cut back, 5 bases at V and 2 bases at J, with 13 bases in the middle. The CDR3 spans 14 residues. Germline-derived CDR1 and CDR2 are SGHVS and FQNEAQ. CDR3 in DNA: TGTGCCAGCAGCCAGGCAGGTCTTACCTACGAGCAGTACTTC. Residues: CASSQAGLTYEQYF.

The J gene is TRBJ2-5, the V gene TRBV15; tentative D call: TRBD2 (6 bases). The DNA end is more similar to TRBJ2-7, so the J call may be wrong. Germline loops: CDR1 LNHNV, CDR2 YYDKDF (reference sequence). CDR3 length: 15 amino acids. The DNA for the CDR3 is TGTGCCACCAGCAGAGATGTAGCGGACCTCGGCGAGCAGTACTTC. This codes for CATSRDVADLGEQYF.

This sequence joins TRBV5-6 and TRBJ1-4; TRBD1 might be the D (5 bases). This CDR3 is built from 15 residues. Germline V gene lookup returns CDR1 SGHDT and CDR2 YYEEEE. V lost 1 base, J lost 8 bases, and 15 bases lay in between. The CDR3, as DNA: TGTGCCAGCAGCTTGTCGGCAGGAGGGGCCGAAAAACTGTTTTTT. This codes for CASSLSAGGAEKLFF.

The genes are TRBV7-7 and TRBJ2-5; tentative D call: TRBD2 (7 bases). The CDR3 consists of 14 residues. Looked up from germline, CDR1 is SSHAT and CDR2 is FNYEAQ (reference sequence). CDR3 sequence: CASSPGGRRETQYF. CDR3 DNA sequence: TGTGCTAGCTCGCCGGGGGGCCGACGGGAGACCCAGTACTTC.

The chain joins TRBV11-2 to TRBJ2-5; TRBD1 is a possible D gene (5 bases). V lost 1 base to trimming and J lost 5 bases, with 11 bases between them. Germline lookup yields CDR1 SGHAT and CDR2 FQNNGV. There are 14 residues in the CDR3. Here the CDR3 DNA reads TGTGCCAGCAGCTTAGTTAGGGGTAGGGAGACCCAGTACTTC. Its protein product is CASSLVRGRETQYF.

The rearrangement joins TRBV30 to TRBJ1-1; TRBD1 aligns across 9 bases. V trimming: 3 bases; J trimming: 9 bases; junction bases outside the gene matches: 11. The length of the CDR3 is 14 residues. Germline loops: CDR1 GTSNPN, CDR2 SVGIG (reference sequence). The CDR3 coding sequence is TGTGCCTGGAGCATAACAGGGGGCAGTTTGCAAGCTTTCTTT. Encoded protein: CAWSITGGSLQAFF.

The rearrangement uses TRBV5-1 and TRBJ2-7; D remains unclear. The germline CDR1 and CDR2 sequences are SGHRS and YFSETQ. The germline V and J ends were trimmed by 0 bases and 2 bases, with 3 bases remaining between them. There are 12 residues in the CDR3. CDR3 protein: CASSLDTYEQYF. In DNA, the CDR3 is TGCGCCAGCAGCTTGGACACCTACGAGCAGTACTTC.

The V call is TRBV10-2, the J call TRBJ2-7, with TRBD1 identical over 7 bases. Per germline, CDR1 WSHSY and CDR2 SAAADI. Trimming took 5 bases from V and 6 from J; bases not matched to a gene: 7. This CDR3 spans 13 amino acids. The CDR3 nucleotides read TGCGCCAGCAGTCAAAACACAGGGGCCGAGCAGTACTTC. Translated: CASSQNTGAEQYF.

The CDR3 here is CASSLAGNTEAFF. DNA for the CDR3: TGTGCCAGCAGCTTGGCAGGGAACACTGAAGCTTTCTTT. The gene calls are TRBV7-3 and TRBJ1-1; D call uncertain. Deletions cut 3 bases from V and 1 base from J, with 6 bases between. The germline V gene encodes CDR1 SGHTA and CDR2 FQGTGA. The CDR3 consists of 13 residues. Supplemented by reference TRBV7-3 and TRBJ1-1, the full variable domain reads GAGVSQTPSNKVTEKGKYVELRCDPISGHTALYWYRQSLGQGPEFLIYFQGTGAADDSGLPNDRFFAVRPEGSVSTLKIQRTERGDSAVYLCASSLAGNTEAFFGQGTRLTVV.

The V gene is TRBV7-8, the J gene TRBJ1-5; unclear D gene. This CDR3 comprises 13 residues. Trimming shortened V by 5 bases and J by 5 bases, and 10 bases separated the two germline ends. CDR1 is SGHVS and CDR2 is FQNEAQ in the germline V gene. In DNA form, the CDR3 reads TGTGCCAGCAGCCAGTGGCTGGATCAGCCCCAGCATTTT. It codes for CASSQWLDQPQHF. The full variable domain, with the rest looked up from reference TRBV7-8 and TRBJ1-5, is GAGVSQSPRYKVAKRGQDVALRCDPISGHVSLFWYQQALGQGPEFLTYFQNEAQLDKSGLPSDRFFAERPEGSVSTLKIQRTQQEDSAVYLCASSQWLDQPQHFGDGTRLSIL.